This TCR beta chain was profiled in a study of cytomegalovirus exposure and HLA in healthy donors (dated by TCRdb to about 2017). Some background on the complete study: An earlier analysis of roughly 500 of the donors reported approximately 280 Gb of sequence data and 117 million unique TCR beta sequences obtained from around 180 million T cells. About 280 gigabases of sequencing data and around 80 million unique TCR sequences made up an early release that covered 500 to 700 HLA-typed donors. The genetic ancestry cluster associated with self-reported Caucasian donors included 70% to 85% of the 350 to 500 genotyped donors. The study was designed to test whether signatures of past pathogen exposure could be identified by cataloging public T cell receptors. Using immunosequencing, the study profiled T cell repertoires from approximately 700 subjects and related those repertoires to cytomegalovirus serostatus. Besides the first cohort of 666 subjects, a separate validation cohort made up of 120 different subjects was used. The study combined high-throughput TCR immunosequencing, statistical association of individual TCRs with disease status, and machine learning to predict cytomegalovirus infection status. A later analysis re-analyzed previously published TCR beta repertoires from 666 donors and added high-resolution HLA genotyping to study TCR occurrence patterns. Rather than using new phenotypic data, the later analysis identified candidate immune exposures from TCR beta sequences and from how often those sequences occurred across donors. To decide whether each TCR beta V gene segment behaved as functional or pseudogenic, an earlier analysis of fewer than 750 of the donors relied on high-throughput TCR beta sequencing. Donor age, sex, ethnicity and CMV serostatus were compiled together with the repertoire data. A later genetic analysis used genome-wide SNP genotypes for 398 of the 666 donors, treating that subset as a discovery cohort. All discovery cohort repertoires had been generated using a single sequencing platform. Both class I and class II loci were covered by HLA typing, at four-digit resolution. The number of donors typed differed by locus, with about 629-640 for A, B, C, DRB1 and DQB1, around 500 for DQA1, 606 for DPA1, and approximately 470 for DPB1. Roughly five DR-DQ haplotypes were treated as single units for association and clustering because of strong linkage in the cohort. Among about 370 genotyped donors of the cohort, an average of roughly 230,000 unique TCR beta nucleotide sequences was sequenced per donor, of which approximately 18% were non-productive.

On the study overall, not on this receptor specifically: In both the original and validation cohorts, the classifier was reported to diagnose cytomegalovirus status with high specificity and sensitivity. V-gene and J-gene trimming of TCR beta chains was associated with a missense DCLRE1C variant in a later genetic analysis, and the association was replicated in an independent cohort. This cohort had only TCR beta chains sequenced, and the lack of alpha or paired-chain data limited which features could be detected. A later analysis found that TCR association rates varied across HLA loci, with DRB1 alleles showing the most associated TCRs and HLA-C alleles the fewest. Linkage disequilibrium might explain the correlated functional status among segregating V segments, but an unknown experimental factor could not be ruled out. Compared with equally common non-associated chains, HLA-associated TCR beta chains in a later analysis were more clonally expanded and had lower generation probabilities. A total of 150 or so TCR beta chains were listed by the study as associated with cytomegalovirus. For the cohort, immune exposure information was limited to CMV serostatus. Strong co-occurrence of HLA alleles, especially DR and DQ, made assigning TCR associations to individual alleles difficult. HLA typing was unavailable for some donors at each locus, so association tests used only the typed subset. Compared with the roughly 720-donor mean, donors in an Asian-associated ancestry cluster had fewer N-insertions in productive TCRs, according to a later genetic analysis. According to a later analysis, parvovirus B19, influenza, CMV and Epstein-Barr virus appeared linked to several top co-occurrence clusters. In a later analysis, 15,000 to 20,000 TCR beta sequences were associated with specific HLA alleles at a false discovery rate of 0.05. A cluster of highly shared sequence variants was judged likely to represent a technical artifact of the sequencing pipeline. The presence/absence analyses assumed that sequencing depth was roughly uniform across donors, and that assumption may not be true. Because counts were too low, around 17 rarely observed V segments, including chromosome 9 orphons, were left out of the earlier analysis of several hundred of the donors. According to a later analysis, most CMV-associated TCR beta chains appeared to be HLA-restricted, and the HLA associations seemed to be driven largely by CMV exposure. According to the authors, the approach could potentially be generalized to other disease states and immunological phenotypes. While some public TCRs were present in many individuals, most TCR sequences turned up only very rarely across donors. Broadly in line with IMGT annotations, most TCR beta V segments showed up in productive rearrangements about 90% or about 30% of the time in an earlier analysis of roughly 590 of the donors. A further reported finding was that TCR beta sequences accurately predicted the HLA-A and HLA-B alleles for most subjects in the first cohort. In vitro tests confirmed that a few of the cytomegalovirus-associated TCR beta chains recognize cytomegalovirus antigens.

The cohort was made up of approximately 670 healthy bone marrow donors. At the time of sampling, all cohort members were nominally healthy, though unrecorded immune exposures were likely present. The donor was CMV seronegative and was included in the group of about 400 seronegative cohort members. A peripheral blood sample was collected from each donor, and TCR beta sequencing was performed on peripheral blood mononuclear cells. Genomic DNA extraction from the blood cell samples was performed with the Qiagen DNeasy Blood Extraction Kit. Libraries came from the immunoSEQ multiplex PCR assay. The multiplex PCR relied on a mix of 60 forward primers for TCR Vbeta segments and 13 reverse primers for TCR Jbeta segments. Amplification of the CDR3 region of rearranged TCR beta genes was performed with a multiplex PCR assay on genomic DNA. The amplified TCR beta libraries were sequenced on the Illumina HiSeq System as 87-base-pair reads. The original pipeline was this. A later analysis counted about 80 million unique TCR beta chains across the 670 or so repertoires, and 9.5 million to 11 million of these chains were shared by at least two donors. To remove PCR and sequencing errors, raw reads were error-corrected and collapsed into unique sequences using a nearest-neighbor algorithm that merged closely related sequences. To assign V, D and J gene segments, CDR3 sequences were aligned to IMGT reference sequences. For a sequence to be retained, a match of at least six nucleotides to both a V gene segment and a J gene segment was required. Rearrangements were classified as productive when the CDR3 lacked stop codons and remained in frame with V and J, and all other rearrangements were classified as non-productive. CDR3 was defined according to IMGT convention as the region running from the second conserved V-encoded cysteine to the conserved J-encoded phenylalanine. Sequences without an unambiguous match to a single V gene segment were excluded from the earlier analysis of 450 to 750 of the donors. In an earlier analysis of approximately 560 of the donors, a V segment was called functional when productive rearrangements were above 56.7%, and segregating when the standard deviation between donors exceeded 5%. A statistical classification framework was built for diagnosing cytomegalovirus status from the catalog of TCR beta chain sequences. In a later analysis, V and J genes were assigned by comparing TCR nucleotide sequences against IMGT/GENE-DB human TR gene sequences. A later analysis assigned CDR3 sequences and most-parsimonious VDJ recombination scenarios with the TCRdist pipeline. In a later analysis, every TCR beta chain was defined by the combination of its CDR3 amino acid sequence and its V-gene family, and reads without a unique V-gene family were dropped. A later analysis removed 550 to 650 highly shared, low-generation-probability nucleotide sequences to deal with suspected cross-contamination and a sequencing artifact. For each public chain, a later analysis derived a clonal expansion index from normalized ranks of inferred template counts within each repertoire. Generation probabilities in a later analysis came from a VDJ recombination model fitted to out-of-frame rearrangements, and those results were checked against IGoR. Hypergeometric tests were used in a later analysis to score TCR-TCR, TCR-HLA and TCR-CMV co-occurrence, with a repertoire-size bias correction applied to the TCR pairs. False discovery rates were estimated in a later analysis by permuting HLA or CMV assignments 20 times. In a later analysis, co-occurring TCRs were grouped using DBSCAN, with TCRdist sequence similarity added in when clustering inside HLA-allele-positive subsets. Co-occurrence clustering excluded repertoires with fewer than 30,000 or more than 120,000 public chains, plus five with anomalous nucleotide sharing. The table comes from immuneACCESS by way of TCRdb, which keeps in-frame sequences with V and J called. Part of the clones is missing from these tables; in studies checked, under half for an unresolved V gene and the rest for unknown reasons. Clone size and V and J calls were adopted from that table, with D and trimming inferred from the DNA. The sample yields about 150,000 clones; 8.5% to 10% were counted once. Approximately 1.9% of the sample lies in the top ten.

Only a few counts were recorded for this clone. Its antigen is still unknown. Base quality data are lacking; no much larger clone is found one base away. This TCR was recovered from a man in his forties or fifties in good health and CMV-seronegative. The sequencing input was PBMCs.

The DNA reads as follows: TGCGCCAGCAGTATCGGGGGGCGCGGCTATGGCTACACCTTC. This gives the protein CASSIGGRGYGYTF. The V gene is TRBV4-1 and the J gene is TRBJ1-2; tentative D gene TRBD1, with 6 bases matching. CDR1 MGHRA and CDR2 YSYEKL were looked up in the germline V gene. The CDR3 sequence holds 14 residues, the cysteine and phenylalanine included. The entry retains the CDR3 DNA only, 42 bases that are in frame from base 1. V sheds 6 bases and J sheds 4 bases, leaving 15 bases between their ends.